Sequencing of this TCR beta chain was carried out in a study of cytomegalovirus exposure and HLA in healthy donors. Primers for the PCR totalled 60 Vbeta and 13 Jbeta. The method was immunoSEQ multiplex PCR; TCRdb's version includes in-frame clones alone and lacks a portion of them. The sample contains approximately 150,000 clones, 82% of which appear only once. The CDR3 sequence is 13 residues long. The germline CDR1 and CDR2 sequences are SQVTM and ANQGSEA. V lost 1 base to trimming and J lost 5 bases, with 11 bases between them. Notes on this clone: The antigen is undetermined.

Whole-study findings and limits: As a later analysis showed, a missense DCLRE1C variant was linked to trimming of TCR beta V- and J-genes. Later work associated over 15,000 TCR beta sequences with HLA alleles at 0.05 false discovery rate. HLA-A and HLA-B allele assignments for most subjects were reportedly predicted accurately using TCR beta sequences.

The origin of this receptor is a woman aged 55 to 70 in good health and CMV-seropositive. The sample comprised PBMCs. The chain carries TRBV29-1 and TRBJ2-5; a possible D gene is TRBD2 (5 bases). The CDR3 sequence is CSVEARGRETQYF. The CDR3 nucleotides are TGCAGCGTTGAAGCACGGGGTAGGGAGACCCAGTACTTC.